Shown below are 15 T cell receptor beta chains from a single sample sequenced in a study of shared clonotypes between healthy human individuals. The table came from immunoSEQ multiplex PCR; TCRdb's copy has only in-frame clones and leaves some out. The sample includes approximately 980,000 clones, 76% of them seen just once. Sample: memory CD4+ T cells sorted from blood. Described subset: CD45RA-negative fraction. All receptors derive from a man between 18 and 35 years old in good health.

The chain couples TRBV7-2 to TRBJ2-5; no firm D call. Near its end, the DNA agrees better with TRBJ2-7, so the J call may be wrong. This CDR3 region has 11 residues. Germline V CDR1 and CDR2: SGHTA, FQGNSA. CDR3 nucleotide sequence: TGTGCCAGCAGCGTATCCTACGAGCAGTACTTC. Translated: CASSVSYEQYF.

As concerns this clone: Other DNA sequences within the sample encode an identical CDR3. V gene TRBV5-1 combines with J gene TRBJ2-3; weak D call: TRBD2 (6 bases). V was cut by 4 bases and J by 1 base, with 13 bases left in between. The CDR3 has 15 amino acids. Germline-derived CDR1 and CDR2 are SGHRS and YFSETQ. The DNA of the CDR3 is TGCGCCAGCAGCCTAAACCCGGGGGGCACAGATACGCAGTATTTT. Its protein product is CASSLNPGGTDTQYF.

A word on this clone: Other nucleotide sequences in the sample specify the same CDR3. This chain links TRBV7-9 with TRBJ2-3, with D unclear. CDR3 length: 15 amino acids. Germline V gives CDR1 SEHNR, CDR2 FQNEAQ (reference sequence). The V gene lost 1 base and the J gene lost 0 bases, with 8 bases spanning the gap. DNA for the CDR3: TGTGCCAGCAGCTTAGGGCAGTCGAGCACAGATACGCAGTATTTT. It codes for CASSLGQSSTDTQYF. The complete variable domain, with remaining parts taken from reference TRBV7-9 and TRBJ2-3, reads DTGVSQNPRHKITKRGQNVTFRCDPISEHNRLYWYRQTLGQGPEFLTYFQNEAQLEKSRLLSDRFSAERPKGSFSTLEIQRTEQGDSAMYLCASSLGQSSTDTQYFGPGTRLTVL.

The genes are TRBV6-7 and TRBJ2-2; D is perhaps TRBD2 (6 bases). TRBV6-7 qualifies as an ORF whose function is uncertain. The CDR3 sequence is 15 residues long. The ends were cut back, 4 bases at V and 4 bases at J, with 13 bases in the middle. The CDR3 DNA is TGTGCCAGCAGTTCCGAGACTAGTCGCACCGGGGAGCTGTTTTTT. Translation gives CASSSETSRTGELFF.

This clone was recorded a few times. The V call is TRBV4-3, the J call TRBJ2-5, with D tentatively TRBD1 (6 bases). The CDR3 extends over 15 amino acids. V was pared by 0 bases and J by 4 bases, with 12 bases between. Germline CDR1 is LGHNA and CDR2 is YSLEER. CDR3 amino acids: CASSQDAGTRETQYF. CDR3 in DNA: TGCGCCAGCAGCCAAGATGCAGGGACAAGAGAGACCCAGTACTTC.

In this sample, this clone turned up once. The chain has TRBV2 and TRBJ2-7; D is perhaps TRBD2 (5 bases). This CDR3 region has 15 residues. V was shortened by 10 bases and J by 3 bases, with 22 bases between the two germline ends. The germline CDR1 and CDR2 sequences are SNHLY and FYNNEI. CDR3 bases: TGTGCCACCCAGAAGGGAAGCGGAAGAGGCTACGAGCAGTACTTC. As protein: CATQKGSGRGYEQYF.

This clone has only a few counts. V usage is TRBV25-1 and J usage is TRBJ1-6, with D uncertain. With 2 bases removed from V and 10 bases from J, the gap between germline ends came to 9 bases. Germline lookup yields CDR1 MGHDK and CDR2 SYGVNS. CDR3 length: 13 residues. CDR3 protein: CASSEVLGSPLHF. CDR3 nucleotides: TGTGCCAGCAGTGAAGTCCTAGGGTCACCCCTCCACTTT.

The chain recombines TRBV25-1 with TRBJ1-6; 7 positions match TRBD1. The CDR3 extends over 15 amino acids. Trimming at V came to 4 bases and at J to 6 bases, leaving 6 bases not matched to a gene. CDR1 and CDR2 from the germline V gene are MGHDK and SYGVNS. CDR3 in amino acids: CASSGLHRGNSPLHF. The DNA for the CDR3 is TGTGCCAGCAGTGGACTCCACAGGGGTAATTCACCCCTCCACTTT. The full variable domain, rest sourced from reference TRBV25-1 and TRBJ1-6, is EADIYQTPRYLVIGTGKKITLECSQTMGHDKMYWYQQDPGMELHLIHYSYGVNSTEKGDLSSESTVSRIRTEHFPLTLESARPSHTSQYLCASSGLHRGNSPLHFGNGTRLTVT.

This clone was observed a handful of times. The identical CDR3 is also encoded by other nucleotide sequences in the sample. V usage is TRBV6-6 and J usage is TRBJ1-3; a possible D gene is TRBD1 (5 bases). The germline V and J ends were trimmed by 5 bases and 1 base, with 12 bases remaining between them. Germline loops: CDR1 MNHNY, CDR2 SVGAGI (reference sequence). The CDR3 extends over 15 amino acids. CDR3 in amino acids: CASSRQGLSGNTIYF. DNA of the CDR3: TGTGCCAGCAGTCGTCAGGGACTGTCTGGAAACACCATATATTTT.

This chain joins TRBV29-1 and TRBJ2-1; D unclear. The CDR3 length is 12 residues. V lost 8 bases and J 13 bases, leaving 21 bases between the germline ends. Germline values: CDR1 SQVTM, CDR2 ANQGSEA. The chain's CDR3 is CSTVRQSESQFF. In DNA, the CDR3 is TGCAGCACCGTGAGGCAATCCGAATCCCAGTTCTTC.

The chain employs TRBV10-1 and TRBJ1-1; 8 bases fit TRBD1. CDR3 length: 14 amino acids. The J segment lost 4 bases and the V segment lost 4 bases, leaving 5 bases of the junction unmatched. The germline V gene has CDR1 WNHNN and CDR2 SYGVQD (reference sequence). CDR3 loop: CASSGTGSGTEAFF. The CDR3 region has the DNA TGCGCCAGCAGTGGGACAGGGTCGGGCACTGAAGCTTTCTTT.

This clone was observed once. The chain has TRBV7-2 and TRBJ2-1, with D hard to call. Germline CDR1 SGHTA, CDR2 FQGNSA. The V end lost 4 bases, the J end lost 12 bases, and 10 bases lay between the germline ends. The CDR3 has 11 residues. The DNA of the CDR3 is TGTGCCAGCAGCTCACGTGGGTTGCAGTTCTTC. This sequence encodes CASSSRGLQFF.

The genes are TRBV10-1 and TRBJ2-7; 12 bases agree with TRBD1. V gave up 3 bases and J gave up 5 bases; unmatched junction bases: 11. Germline-derived CDR1 and CDR2 are WNHNN and SYGVQD (reference sequence). The CDR3 has 17 amino acids. The CDR3 nucleotides read TGCGCCAGCAGTGAAAACCCCGAGGGACAGGGGGCCGACGAGCAGTACTTC. It is translated as CASSENPEGQGADEQYF.

In this sample, this clone turned up a few times. The chain links TRBV11-2 to TRBJ1-5, with TRBD1 matching over 10 bases. CDR3 length: 15 residues. CDR1 SGHAT and CDR2 FQNNGV come from the germline V gene. V gave up 5 bases and J gave up 6 bases; unmatched junction bases: 7. CDR3 nucleotides: TGTGCCAGCAGCCCGGGGACAGGGGAGGGTCAGCCCCAGCATTTT. As protein: CASSPGTGEGQPQHF.

Concerning this clone: The sample carries other DNA sequences with the same CDR3. The chain joins TRBV30 to TRBJ1-1; D may be TRBD1 (5 bases). From germline, CDR1 is GTSNPN and CDR2 SVGIG (reference sequence). This CDR3 comprises 16 residues. The V and J ends lost 3 bases and 4 bases respectively, with 21 bases between them. The CDR3 region is CAWSRTGWKQGTEAFF. The CDR3 DNA is TGTGCCTGGAGCAGGACGGGATGGAAGCAGGGCACTGAAGCTTTCTTT.